The T cell receptor beta chain under discussion was sequenced for a study of OX40 agonist ivuxolimab in advanced cancers. Note on this clone: Antigen unknown.

Sequencing used immunoSEQ multiplex PCR; TCRdb keeps in-frame clones, though not all of them. The table lists about 54,000 clones, just under 85% of them singletons. Sampling of blood occurred at baseline, cycle 4 day 1, and cycle 7 day 1. General observations from the study: CD8+ T cells showed, on average, more clonal expansion than CD4+ cells. At doses 0.1 to 3.0 mg/kg, CD4+ and CD8+ clones expanded. Patients who responded partially at 0.1-3.0 mg/kg showed clonal expansion ranking among the lowest.

Germline V gives CDR1 MNHEY, CDR2 SMNVEV (reference sequence). This CDR3 contains 15 residues. Trimming took 4 bases from V and 5 from J; bases not matched to a gene: 10. This TCR was recovered from an adult with an advanced solid tumor such as melanoma, head and neck, liver or kidney cancer. Specimen: CD4+ or CD8+ T cells sorted from blood, collected in a trial of the OX40 agonist ivuxolimab. The genes are TRBV27 and TRBJ2-7, with TRBD2 matching over 8 bases. The CDR3 sequence is CASSSVRTSLHEQYF. The CDR3 nucleotides are TGTGCCAGCAGTTCGGTTAGGACTAGCCTGCACGAGCAGTACTTC.